These T cell receptor beta chains were read from a single sample in a study of TIL therapy for anti-PD-1-resistant metastatic lung cancer. TCRdb's table, derived via immunoSEQ multiplex PCR, lists solely in-frame clones and lacks some. The table records about 21,000 clones, around 79% of them present only once. Source: blood, taken at baseline. The receptors were gathered from a person aged 25-85 years with non-small cell lung cancer. Each CDR3 is given with its conserved first and last residue. Each record gives: J gene, D gene, clone size, V gene, CDR3 protein, CDR3 DNA. The D gene is left open where the match is weak. Clone sizes are given selectively: once, few, many, or a class where the clone is expanded.

>TRBJ2-7|NA|NA|TRBV5-5
CASSRAGTDAYEQYF
TGTGCCAGCAGCAGAGCCGGGACGGATGCCTACGAGCAGTACTTC
>TRBJ2-2|NA|NA|TRBV30
CAWSVQSTGELFF
TGTGCCTGGAGTGTACAATCCACCGGGGAGCTGTTTTTT
>TRBJ1-1|NA|NA|TRBV5-1
CASSFIENTEAFF
TGCGCCAGCAGCTTTATCGAGAACACTGAAGCTTTCTTT
>TRBJ1-1|NA|NA|TRBV5-4
CASSSEVGGWTEAFF
TGTGCCAGCAGCTCTGAGGTCGGGGGTTGGACTGAAGCTTTCTTT
>TRBJ2-1|TRBD2|NA|TRBV9
CASSFGTRYGEQFF
TGTGCCAGCAGCTTCGGGACTAGATACGGTGAGCAGTTCTTC
>TRBJ1-2|TRBD1|NA|TRBV27
CASSSDRGGYTF
TGTGCCAGCAGCTCGGACAGGGGAGGCTACACCTTC
>TRBJ1-6|NA|few|TRBV5-1
CASSFTLDYNSPLHF
TGCGCCAGCAGCTTCACTCTCGACTATAATTCACCCCTCCACTTT
>TRBJ1-5|NA|NA|TRBV10-2
CASSLTVSNQPQHF
TGCGCCAGCAGTCTTACCGTTAGCAATCAGCCCCAGCATTTT
>TRBJ2-5|NA|NA|TRBV30
CAWSPGGQIFQETQYF
TGTGCCTGGAGTCCCGGGGGGCAGATATTCCAAGAGACCCAGTACTTC
>TRBJ1-5|TRBD1|NA|TRBV30
CAWSDPRQGARWQPQHF
TGTGCCTGGAGTGACCCCCGACAGGGTGCTCGGTGGCAGCCCCAGCATTTT
>TRBJ2-7|TRBD1|NA|TRBV4-1
CASSHHRDRGYEQYF
TGCGCCAGCAGCCACCACCGGGACAGGGGGTACGAGCAGTACTTC
>TRBJ1-2|NA|NA|TRBV6-5
CASSFTGIHGYTF
TGTGCCAGCAGTTTTACAGGGATACATGGCTACACCTTC
>TRBJ2-3|TRBD2|once|TRBV9
CASSAGTSGTSSTDTQYF
TGTGCCAGCAGCGCCGGGACTAGCGGGACATCTAGCACAGATACGCAGTATTTT
>TRBJ1-1|NA|NA|TRBV5-1
CASSSLPAGNTEAFF
TGCGCCAGCAGCTCCCTACCGGCGGGGAACACTGAAGCTTTCTTT
>TRBJ2-2|NA|once|TRBV10-3
CAIMDPFWGSGELFF
TGTGCCATCATGGATCCTTTTTGGGGGTCCGGGGAGCTGTTTTTT
>TRBJ1-1|NA|NA|TRBV7-3
CASSRGQDTEAFF
TGTGCCAGCAGCCGCGGACAAGACACTGAAGCTTTCTTT
>TRBJ1-1|TRBD1|NA|TRBV30
CAWSRDSNTEAFF
TGTGCCTGGAGTAGGGACAGTAACACTGAAGCTTTCTTT
>TRBJ2-5|NA|once|TRBV6-5
CASSYRGAGETQYF
TGTGCCAGCAGTTACAGGGGGGCGGGAGAGACCCAGTACTTC
>TRBJ2-1|NA|NA|TRBV28
CASSSNRIDEQFF
TGTGCCAGCAGTTCGAACAGGATTGATGAGCAGTTCTTC
>TRBJ2-5|NA|NA|TRBV5-1
CASSARDTGGETQYF
TGCGCCAGCAGCGCCAGGGACACCGGGGGGGAGACCCAGTACTTC
>TRBJ2-5|NA|NA|TRBV6-5
CASSYQGTQYF
TGTGCCAGCAGTTATCAGGGGACCCAGTACTTC
>TRBJ2-7|NA|NA|TRBV7-7
CASSLERGSYEQYF
TGTGCTAGCAGCTTAGAACGGGGCTCCTACGAGCAGTACTTC
>TRBJ2-3|NA|NA|TRBV5-4
CASSLVGEADTQYF
TGTGCCAGCAGCTTGGTAGGGGAGGCAGATACGCAGTATTTT
>TRBJ1-2|NA|NA|TRBV6-5
CASSYPDSYGYTF
TGTGCCAGCAGTTACCCGGACAGTTATGGCTACACCTTC
>TRBJ1-5|NA|NA|TRBV6-5
CASSSSGALWVQPQHF
TGTGCCAGCAGTTCCAGTGGGGCCCTCTGGGTTCAGCCCCAGCATTTT
>TRBJ2-6|NA|NA|TRBV30
CAWTTSGANVLTF
TGTGCCTGGACTACTTCTGGGGCCAACGTCCTGACTTTC
>TRBJ2-1|NA|NA|TRBV7-6
CASRGRGGRYNEQFF
TGTGCCAGCCGAGGACGGGGCGGCAGATACAATGAGCAGTTCTTC
>TRBJ2-7|NA|NA|TRBV27
CASRARAIESSYEQYF
TGTGCCAGCAGAGCACGGGCCATAGAGAGCTCCTACGAGCAGTACTTC
>TRBJ1-1|NA|NA|TRBV6-1
CASSENRNTEAFF
TGTGCCAGCAGTGAAAACAGGAACACTGAAGCTTTCTTT
>TRBJ1-2|NA|NA|TRBV15
CATSRDSRRTSVYGYTF
TGTGCCACCAGCAGAGATTCTAGGAGGACATCTGTCTATGGCTACACCTTC
>TRBJ1-1|NA|NA|TRBV2
CASSEPGNAFF
TGTGCCAGCAGTGAGCCAGGGAACGCTTTCTTT